This T cell receptor (beta chain) was sequenced during a study of blood T cell repertoires in COVID-19. Study-level background: The United States, Italy and Spain supplied acute and convalescent COVID-19 samples. From T cells, B-cell-depleted T cells, or PBMCs came the material, which was cDNA or gDNA.

Authors' data handling: Nucleated cell number was recorded as an estimate derived from reference gene primer amplification. TCRdb keeps only in-frame clones here, not all; method: immunoSEQ multiplex PCR. The DNA gave D and trimming, while V, J and clone size come from that table. The top ten clones hold under 6.5% of a sample with 100,000 or so clones, roughly 87% of them seen once. Seattle researchers signed up patients amid active infection and tracked them longitudinally. The CDR3 consists of 15 residues. Between the trimmed V and J ends, which lost 10 bases and 3 bases, there was a span of 19 bases. From germline, CDR1 is MNHEY and CDR2 SVGAGI.

The V and J genes are TRBV6-5 and TRBJ1-3; D gene unclear. Sequencing was performed on peripheral blood. This receptor was obtained from a woman in her fifties or sixties with COVID-19, enrolled during active disease. The CDR3 here is CATGDRHVGGNTIYF. CDR3 bases: TGTGCCACCGGCGATCGACATGTCGGTGGAAACACCATATATTTT.